This entry is about one T cell receptor (beta chain). This clone's antigen is unknown. No base-level quality is on record; no much larger clone is a single base apart. The record originates from a study of blood T cell repertoires in COVID-19 (TCRdb year 2020). At the level of the whole study: Collaborator samples came from the United States, Italy and Spain and covered acute and convalescent phases of COVID-19. The material from the prospective study consisted of cDNA or gDNA derived from T cells, B-cell-depleted T cells, or PBMCs. Deeply sampled blood TCRbeta repertoires from subjects exposed to, actively infected with, or recovered from COVID-19 were included in the dataset. The repertoires were released in a freely available public database meant as a resource for research on the immune response to SARS-CoV-2. The samples were drawn from the first 160 participants of the ongoing ImmuneRACE study and from 950 to 1,500 subjects provided by 6 global collaborators. Sample metadata almost always included a de-identified subject ID, COVID-19 status, age in years and sex. HLA class I and class II types, where available, came from metadata supplied by the sample provider rather than from assay-based typing.

Whole blood was collected in K2EDTA tubes by collaborating institutions according to the institutions' own protocols. For TCRbeta analysis, collaborator samples were shipped as frozen whole blood, as isolated PBMCs, or as DNA extracted from either sample type. The immunoSEQ Assay, a bias-controlled multiplex PCR, was used to amplify TCRbeta CDR3 regions from genomic DNA. In the original analysis: Nucleated cell counts per sample were estimated from amplification of reference gene primers within the assay. Sequence reads were collapsed and filtered to measure the absolute abundance of every unique TCRbeta CDR3 rearrangement. Productive Simpson clonality was computed per sample as the square root of Simpson's diversity index over productive rearrangements. What TCRdb holds here is the immuneACCESS table cut down to in-frame rearrangements. Part of the clones is not present; checked against another copy, under half of the missing clones reflect an unresolved V gene, and the others are unexplained. The DNA was the basis for D and trimming; V, J and clone size are from that table. The sample table contains about 120,000 clones; only one count was recorded for 70% to 90% of them. Of the sample, about 4.1% falls within the top ten clones.

Reading from cysteine to phenylalanine, the CDR3 counts 15 amino acids. The only DNA kept is the CDR3, 45 bases in frame from the first base. The germline V gene supplies CDR1 SGDLS and CDR2 YYNGEE. V is clipped by 1 base and J by 1 base, and the sequence between their germline boundaries is 9 bases long. General study outcomes and caveats: How much clinical and demographic metadata was included differed by source and by participant, and the metadata was provided uncurated.

The sequencing sample was made of peripheral blood. The chain was built from TRBV9 and TRBJ1-3; there is no confident call for the D gene. This receptor was identified in a middle-aged man with acute or convalescent COVID-19. DNA sequence: TGTGCCAGCAGCGTAAAGGCGGGGTCTGGAAACACCATATATTTT. Its protein is CASSVKAGSGNTIYF. The full variable domain, completed from the reference TRBV9 and TRBJ1-3 proteins outside the CDR3, reads DSGVTQTPKHLITATGQRVTLRCSPRSGDLSVYWYQQSLDQGLQFLIQYYNGEERAKGNILERFSAQQFPDLHSELNLSSLELGDSALYFCASSVKAGSGNTIYFGEGSWLTVV.